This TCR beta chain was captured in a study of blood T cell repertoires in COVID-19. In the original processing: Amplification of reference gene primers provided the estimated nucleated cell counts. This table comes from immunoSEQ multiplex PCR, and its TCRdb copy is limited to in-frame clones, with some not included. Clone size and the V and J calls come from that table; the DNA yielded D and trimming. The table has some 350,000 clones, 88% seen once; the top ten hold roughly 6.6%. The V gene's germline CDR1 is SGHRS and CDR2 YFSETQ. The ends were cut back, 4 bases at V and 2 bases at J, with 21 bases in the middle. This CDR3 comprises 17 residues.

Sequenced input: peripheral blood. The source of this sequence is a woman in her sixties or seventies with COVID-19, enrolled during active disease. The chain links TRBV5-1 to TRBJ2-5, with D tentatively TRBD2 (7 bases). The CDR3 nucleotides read TGCGCCAGCAGCGCGCGATTTGAGGGGGGGCCTCAAGAGACCCAGTACTTC. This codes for CASSARFEGGPQETQYF.